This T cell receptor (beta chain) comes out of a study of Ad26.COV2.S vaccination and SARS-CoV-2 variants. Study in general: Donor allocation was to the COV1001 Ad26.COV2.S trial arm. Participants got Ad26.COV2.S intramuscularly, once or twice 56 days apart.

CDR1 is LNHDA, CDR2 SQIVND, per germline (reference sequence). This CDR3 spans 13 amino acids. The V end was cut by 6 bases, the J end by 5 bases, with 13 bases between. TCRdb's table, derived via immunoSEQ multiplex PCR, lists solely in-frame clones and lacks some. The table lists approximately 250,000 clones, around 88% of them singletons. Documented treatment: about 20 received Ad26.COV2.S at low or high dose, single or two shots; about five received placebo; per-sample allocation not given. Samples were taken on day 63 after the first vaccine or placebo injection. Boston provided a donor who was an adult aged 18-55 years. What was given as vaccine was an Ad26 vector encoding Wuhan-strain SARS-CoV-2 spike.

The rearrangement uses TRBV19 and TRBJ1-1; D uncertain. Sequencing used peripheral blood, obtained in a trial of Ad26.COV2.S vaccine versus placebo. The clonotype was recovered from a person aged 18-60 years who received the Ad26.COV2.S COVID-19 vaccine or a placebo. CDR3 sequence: CASSPRRDTEAFF. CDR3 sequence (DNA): TGTGCCAGTAGCCCTAGGAGGGATACTGAAGCTTTCTTT.